These 21 T cell receptor beta chains came from one sample sequenced in a study of cytomegalovirus exposure and HLA in healthy donors (dated by TCRdb to 2015 to 2018). Libraries were made using the immunoSEQ multiplex PCR assay. For the multiplex PCR, a mixture combining 60 forward primers for TCR Vbeta segments and 13 reverse primers for TCR Jbeta segments was used. This immuneACCESS table, as held by TCRdb, lists in-frame sequences with V and J called but not all clones. Of the missing ones, under half trace to an unresolved V gene in checked studies; the others have no known cause. The sample table holds some 180,000 clones, of which around 80% were seen once. Together, the top ten hold around 1.4% of the sample. The sample was PBMCs. These receptor sequences come from a girl between 5 and 17 years old in good health and CMV-seropositive.

The chain has TRBV7-2 and TRBJ2-3; no definite D call. The CDR3 totals 17 residues. Trimming took off 2 bases at V and 6 bases at J, with 21 bases between the two ends. Germline assignment: CDR1 SGHTA and CDR2 FQGNSA. CDR3 DNA: TGTGCCAGCAGCTTAATCGTCGCGACCACTATAGCTGATACGCAGTATTTT. Its protein is CASSLIVATTIADTQYF.

The CDR3 spells CAWSRAMNTEAFF. In DNA, the CDR3 is TGTGCCTGGAGCAGGGCGATGAACACTGAAGCTTTCTTT. The genes are TRBV30 and TRBJ1-1; D perhaps matches TRBD1 (5 bases). The CDR3 is made up of 13 amino acids. V was trimmed by 3 bases and J by 0 bases, leaving 8 bases between them. Germline V gives CDR1 GTSNPN, CDR2 SVGIG (reference sequence).

The V call is TRBV7-9, the J call TRBJ2-7; 13 nucleotides line up with TRBD2. CDR1 is SEHNR, CDR2 FQNEAQ, per germline (reference sequence). The CDR3 has 15 residues. After removal of 5 bases from V and 4 bases from J, the junction contained 5 bases not matched to a gene. CDR3 sequence reads: CASSTRLAGGYEQYF. The CDR3 nucleotides are TGTGCCAGCAGCACCAGACTAGCGGGAGGATACGAGCAGTACTTC.

The chain recombines TRBV5-6 with TRBJ1-5; 7 bases are shared with TRBD1. After removal of 0 bases from V and 5 bases from J, the junction contained 5 bases not matched to a gene. CDR3 length: 15 residues. Germline V gene data show CDR1 as SGHDT and CDR2 as YYEEEE. Written as DNA, the CDR3 is TGTGCCAGCAGCTTGGGGACAGGTTGGGATCAGCCCCAGCATTTT. Translated, it gives CASSLGTGWDQPQHF. Looking up the rest from reference TRBV5-6 and TRBJ1-5 gives the full variable domain: DAGVTQSPTHLIKTRGQQVTLRCSPKSGHDTVSWYQQALGQGPQFIFQYYEEEERQRGNFPDRFSGHQFPNYSSELNVNALLLGDSALYLCASSLGTGWDQPQHFGDGTRLSIL.

J is TRBJ1-2 and V is TRBV6-5; D gene ambiguous. With 0 bases removed from V and 5 bases from J, the gap between germline ends came to 16 bases. CDR3 length: 16 residues. Per germline, CDR1 MNHEY and CDR2 SVGAGI. In DNA form, the CDR3 reads TGTGCCAGCAGTTACTCGGAGGGTTATATACTATATGGCTACACCTTC. It yields the protein CASSYSEGYILYGYTF.

This clone was recorded once. CDR3 coding DNA: TGTGCCAGCAGCTTGCTCAGGGGAGACTACAATGAGCAGTTCTTC. It translates to CASSLLRGDYNEQFF. The rearrangement links TRBV7-6 to TRBJ2-1, with D perhaps matching TRBD1 (6 bases). The germline V gene encodes CDR1 SGHVS and CDR2 FNYEAQ. V was pared by 3 bases and J by 3 bases, with 12 bases between. The CDR3 length is 15 residues.

V usage is TRBV11-1 and J usage is TRBJ2-6; 7 bases map to TRBD2. The CDR3 loop spans 18 amino acids. V was clipped by 4 bases and J by 0 bases; unmatched bases: 9. Germline V gene data show CDR1 as SGHAT and CDR2 as FQDESV (reference sequence). Here the CDR3 DNA reads TGTGCCAGCAGCTCGACGGGGGGTGTTTTCTCTGGGGCCAACGTCCTGACTTTC. It is translated as CASSSTGGVFSGANVLTF.

This rearrangement joins TRBV30 to TRBJ2-7; perhaps TRBD1 as D (5 bases). The CDR3 extends over 14 amino acids. V was pared by 2 bases and J by 2 bases, with 13 bases between. CDR1 and CDR2 from the germline V gene are GTSNPN and SVGIG (reference sequence). DNA for the CDR3: TGTGCCTGGAGTTTAGGGGTCGGAGCCTACGAGCAGTACTTC. Amino acids: CAWSLGVGAYEQYF.

This chain links TRBV15 with TRBJ2-7, with 11 bases identical to TRBD1. J was trimmed by 6 bases and V by 5 bases; bases with no gene match: 15. The CDR3 is 17 amino acids. Germline V gene sequence: CDR1 LNHNV, CDR2 YYDKDF (reference sequence). For the CDR3, the DNA is TGTGCCACCAGCCCTCGGCCGGCGGGACAGGGGGATTTCGAGCAGTACTTC. This encodes CATSPRPAGQGDFEQYF.

This clone was found a few times. The chain's CDR3 is CASSSGGVGEKLFF. CDR3 sequence (DNA): TGCGCCAGCAGCTCGGGGGGTGTCGGTGAAAAACTGTTTTTT. This chain links TRBV5-1 with TRBJ1-4, with D tentatively TRBD1 (5 bases). This CDR3 spans 14 amino acids. V lost 3 bases and J 7 bases, leaving 13 bases between the germline ends. Germline CDR1 SGHRS, CDR2 YFSETQ.

As DNA, the CDR3 is TGTGCCTGGAGTGACCGGACTGTCTACGAGCAGTACTTC. It codes for CAWSDRTVYEQYF. The chain links TRBV30 to TRBJ2-5; maybe TRBD2 (5 bases). The J call is doubtful: the DNA matches TRBJ2-7 better. Germline V CDR1 and CDR2: GTSNPN, SVGIG (reference sequence). This CDR3 has 13 amino acids.

V gene TRBV28 combines with J gene TRBJ2-2; TRBD2 matches at 7 bases. Per the germline V gene, CDR1 is MDHEN and CDR2 is SYDVKM. The CDR3 spans 17 residues. V trimming: 2 bases; J trimming: 2 bases; junction bases outside the gene matches: 8. CDR3 sequence: CASSLAGEGPNTGELFF. As DNA, the CDR3 is TGTGCCAGCAGTTTAGCGGGAGAAGGGCCTAACACCGGGGAGCTGTTTTTT.

As regards this clone: The sample has other DNA sequences that encode this CDR3 too. V and J are TRBV18 and TRBJ2-7; 12 bases fit TRBD1. The CDR3 length is 14 residues. In germline, CDR1 is KGHSH, CDR2 LQKENI. Unmatched junction bases numbered 1, after V lost 3 bases and J lost 4 bases. CDR3 residues: CASSPGQGAYEQYF. The CDR3 coding sequence is TGTGCCAGCTCACCGGGACAGGGGGCTTACGAGCAGTACTTC.

The chain recombines TRBV4-2 with TRBJ1-2, with a weak D call TRBD1 (6 bases). V was shortened by 1 base and J by 0 bases, with 15 bases between the two germline ends. The CDR3 is 17 amino acids. Germline values: CDR1 LGHNA, CDR2 YNFKEQ. CDR3 DNA: TGTGCCAGCAGCCAAGCAGGGCAGACAGGTCCTAACTATGGCTACACCTTC. Its protein is CASSQAGQTGPNYGYTF.

The chain couples TRBV10-1 to TRBJ2-7, with a possible D match to TRBD2 (6 bases). This CDR3 is 14 amino acids long. CDR1 WNHNN and CDR2 SYGVQD come from the germline V gene (reference sequence). With 2 bases removed from V and 5 bases from J, the gap between germline ends came to 13 bases. DNA of the CDR3: TGCGCCAGCAGTGAGCAGCAGGGAGGACACGAGCAGTACTTC. The encoded protein is CASSEQQGGHEQYF.

V gene TRBV19 combines with J gene TRBJ2-3; no definite D call. Germline V gives CDR1 LNHDA, CDR2 SQIVND (reference sequence). The V end was cut by 4 bases, the J end by 5 bases, with 16 bases between. The CDR3 contains 15 residues. The CDR3 bases are TGTGCCAGTAGTACTTCTGACTCTACTGAAGATACGCAGTATTTT. This gives the protein CASSTSDSTEDTQYF.

This clone was seen more than once but under ten times. The chain is built from TRBV7-2 and TRBJ1-4, with D unresolved. The CDR3 runs to 14 residues. V was trimmed by 5 bases and J by 7 bases, leaving 14 bases between them. CDR1 and CDR2 (germline): SGHTA, FQGNSA. DNA of the CDR3: TGTGCCAGCAGCCCAACCGGTCCCTTTGAAAAACTGTTTTTT. Its protein product is CASSPTGPFEKLFF.

In its sample, this clone was seen once. In DNA form, the CDR3 reads TGTGCCAGCGGACCGGGACAGGGGGCCTACGAGCAGTACTTC. Protein product: CASGPGQGAYEQYF. The rearrangement uses TRBV13 and TRBJ2-7, with 11 nucleotides matching TRBD1. CDR3 length equals 14 residues. Germline CDR1 reads PRHDT; CDR2 reads FYEKMQ (reference sequence). V gave up 8 bases and J gave up 2 bases; unmatched junction bases: 5.

This chain connects TRBV29-1 to TRBJ1-2; D unresolved. In germline, CDR1 is SQVTM, CDR2 ANQGSEA. Trimming took 3 bases from V and 4 from J, leaving 15 bases between them. This CDR3 has 14 amino acids. In DNA, the CDR3 is TGCAGCGTTGATAGGGTCGGGAGTACCTATGGCTACACCTTC. Translating it yields CSVDRVGSTYGYTF.

The CDR3 DNA is TGTGCCAGCTCGGGGACTAGCGGACTTACCTACTACGAGCAGTACTTC. Its translation is CASSGTSGLTYYEQYF. The chain combines TRBV18 with TRBJ2-7; the match to TRBD2 covers 11 bases. The CDR3 totals 16 residues. Trimming cost V 6 bases and J 3 bases; bases outside gene matches: 10. Germline CDR1 and CDR2: KGHSH and LQKENI.

The J gene is TRBJ2-3, the V gene TRBV6-4, with 15 nucleotides matching TRBD2. This CDR3 is 15 amino acids long. Trimming at V came to 10 bases and at J to 8 bases, leaving 10 bases not matched to a gene. The germline CDR1 and CDR2 sequences are MRHNA and SNTAGT. CDR3 region: CATRTSGRAEFTQYF. The CDR3 DNA reads TGTGCCACCCGGACTAGCGGGAGGGCTGAGTTTACGCAGTATTTT.